This TCR beta chain derives from a study of PD-1 blockade in classical Hodgkin lymphoma (dated by TCRdb to the early 2020s). For context, the study as a whole: To define a peripheral blood immune signature of response to PD-1 blockade in classical Hodgkin lymphoma, the study combined TCR beta sequencing with CyTOF.

In the germline V gene, CDR1 corresponds to SNHLY and CDR2 to FYNNEI. Including cysteine and phenylalanine, the CDR3 has 14 amino acids. Of the read, only the CDR3 DNA is kept; its 42 bases are in frame from base 1. V and J are truncated by 8 bases and 4 bases respectively, leaving an intervening sequence of 14 bases. Explained via the paper, the time point label denotes: newly diagnosed, previously untreated cHL patient sample. As a comparison group for the relapsed/refractory trial patients, PBMCs were sequenced from patients with newly diagnosed, previously untreated classical Hodgkin lymphoma. Peripheral blood was collected in 8 mL Vacutainer Cell Preparation Tubes, from which PBMCs were isolated by centrifugation and then cryopreserved. As for this clone: Which antigen it targets is not known. No quality values exist for individual bases; no much larger clone is one base distant.

The study at large found these results: The study was restricted to a single clinical trial cohort, and the causes of repertoire differences, possibly disease activity or prior therapy, were left undefined. Baseline TCR diversity was reported to be lower in newly diagnosed patients than in healthy donors, and even lower in relapsed/refractory patients.

The Qiagen DNeasy kit was used to extract genomic DNA from unsorted PBMCs and from the negatively selected CD4+ and CD8+ fractions. TCR beta CDR3 regions were subjected to amplification by immunoSEQ multiplex PCR with primers that anneal to V and J segments. A synthetic immune receptor repertoire was used to minimize amplification bias, and remaining bias was computationally removed after sequencing. The published analysis was carried out like this. Repertoire diversity was quantified as the Shannon entropy index using custom Python scripts. Unsorted, CD4+ and CD8+ repertoires were analyzed separately, except for combined analyses in which CD4+ and CD8+ sequences were merged in silico. As stored in TCRdb, this immuneACCESS dataset retains in-frame rearrangements with V and J assigned. A fraction of the clones does not appear; measured against another copy, unresolved V genes explain less than half of the discrepancy, and the remainder lacks a known reason. V and J calls and clone size are copied from that table; D and trimming were computed from the DNA. Present in this sample are around 30,000 clones, roughly nine tenths of which were seen just once. Of the sample, around 3.8% is held by the ten largest clones.

The receptor comes from a human donor with classical Hodgkin lymphoma. Recombination linked TRBV2 to TRBJ2-2, and perhaps TRBD1 as D gene, on 6 matching bases. Specimen: peripheral blood mononuclear cells (PBMCs). The DNA sequence is given as TGTGCCAGCGCGCAGGGGCGAGGCACCGGGGAGCTGTTTTTT. Its protein product is CASAQGRGTGELFF.